A selection of T cell receptor beta chains follows, all from one sample in a study of T cell repertoires in cytomegalovirus infection. These receptors have no identified antigens. TCRdb called the reads again in MiXCR, with one record for every CDR3 protein. This sample has approximately 990,000 distinct CDR3 sequences, with approximately 32% found just once. The sample in question was cultured CD8+ T cells from PBMCs, obtained from culture after CMV antigen stimulation. The receptors were sampled from a human donor in good health (CMV status not recorded). Some clones in this sample may be carry-over from other donors' samples. Each CDR3 is given with its conserved first and last residue. The D gene is left open where the match is weak. Size is stated for part of the rows, as once, few or many counts, or as a class when the clone is expanded.

CDR3: CASSYSPGGPYNEQFF; DNA: TGTGCCAGCAGTTACTCCCCGGGGGGCCCCTACAATGAGCAGTTCTTC; J: TRBJ2-1; D: -; V: TRBV6-5; size: -
CDR3: CASSQDNRGPQPQHF; DNA: TGCGCCAGCAGCCAAGATAACAGGGGGCCTCAGCCCCAGCATTTT; J: TRBJ1-5; D: TRBD1; V: TRBV4-1; size: -
CDR3: CASSRPRDRANTEAFF; DNA: TGCGCCAGCAGCCGCCCACGGGACAGGGCGAACACTGAAGCTTTCTTT; J: TRBJ1-1; D: TRBD1; V: TRBV4-1; size: few
CDR3: CASSQENRAEGYTF; DNA: TGCGCCAGCAGCCAAGAAAACAGGGCGGAAGGCTACACCTTC; J: TRBJ1-2; D: -; V: TRBV4-1; size: few
CDR3: CASSYSTGGLTEAFF; DNA: TGTGCCAGCAGTTACTCAACAGGGGGCTTGACTGAAGCTTTCTTT; J: TRBJ1-1; D: TRBD1; V: TRBV6-5; size: few
CDR3: CASSSIVEVYGYTF; DNA: TGTGCCAGCAGTTCCATAGTGGAGGTCTATGGCTACACCTTC; J: TRBJ1-2; D: -; V: TRBV28; size: -
CDR3: CASSQDPQDGDEKLFF; DNA: TGTGCCAGCAGCCAAGATCCGCAAGATGGTGACGAAAAACTGTTTTTT; J: TRBJ1-4; D: -; V: TRBV4-2; size: -
CDR3: CASSPTPGTGGAGAGELFF; DNA: TGTGCCAGCAGCCCTACACCCGGGACAGGGGGCGCAGGGGCCGGGGAGCTGTTTTTT; J: TRBJ2-2; D: TRBD1; V: TRBV5-6; size: -
CDR3: CASSKGGTPSTDTQYF; DNA: TGTGCCAGCAGCAAAGGCGGTACCCCGAGCACAGATACGCAGTATTTT; J: TRBJ2-3; D: -; V: TRBV7-9; size: -
CDR3: CASSAADEQYF; DNA: TGTGCCAGCAGTGCCGCAGACGAGCAGTACTTC; J: TRBJ2-7; D: -; V: TRBV6-2/TRBV6-3; size: once
CDR3: CASSPQTAATGELFF; DNA: TGTGCCAGCAGCCCTCAGACAGCTGCCACCGGGGAGCTGTTTTTT; J: TRBJ2-2; D: -; V: TRBV3-1; size: -
CDR3: CSALDRDRNYYGYTF; DNA: TGCAGTGCCTTGGACCGGGACAGGAATTACTATGGCTACACCTTC; J: TRBJ1-2; D: TRBD1; V: TRBV20-1; size: -
CDR3: CASSFVGDTDTQYF; DNA: TGTGCCAGCAGCTTTGTGGGGGACACAGATACGCAGTATTTT; J: TRBJ2-3; D: -; V: TRBV7-6; size: many
CDR3: CASSRTGSTGELFF; DNA: TGTGCCAGCAGCCGGACAGGGAGCACCGGGGAGCTGTTTTTT; J: TRBJ2-2; D: TRBD1; V: TRBV7-6; size: many
CDR3: CASSWQGSFDGYTF; DNA: TGTGCCAGCAGTTGGCAGGGCTCCTTCGATGGCTACACCTTC; J: TRBJ1-2; D: -; V: TRBV28; size: few
CDR3: CASSFAPLTSSYNEQFF; DNA: TGTGCCAGCAGCTTCGCCCCCCTTACCAGCTCCTACAATGAGCAGTTCTTC; J: TRBJ2-1; D: -; V: TRBV7-8; size: many
CDR3: CAGRLAGGTYNEQFF; DNA: TGTGCCGGCAGACTAGCGGGGGGGACCTACAATGAGCAGTTCTTC; J: TRBJ2-1; D: TRBD2; V: TRBV6-5; size: -
CDR3: CASSLAGSYNEQFF; DNA: TGTGCCAGCAGCTTAGCTGGGTCCTACAATGAGCAGTTCTTC; J: TRBJ2-1; D: -; V: TRBV7-6; size: many
CDR3: CASRPQWVNGTNEQFF; DNA: TGTGCCAGCAGGCCTCAGTGGGTAAATGGGACCAATGAGCAGTTCTTC; J: TRBJ2-1; D: -; V: TRBV7-9; size: many
CDR3: CASRAGYNQPQHF; DNA: TGTGCCAGCAGGGCAGGGTACAATCAGCCCCAGCATTTT; J: TRBJ1-5; D: -; V: TRBV27; size: few
CDR3: CASSIGRIGDNEQFF; DNA: TGTGCCAGCAGCATCGGACGGATTGGGGACAATGAGCAGTTCTTC; J: TRBJ2-1; D: -; V: TRBV28; size: -
CDR3: CASRARTEPSTDTQYF; DNA: TGCGCCAGCAGGGCCCGGACAGAGCCTAGCACAGATACGCAGTATTTT; J: TRBJ2-3; D: -; V: TRBV5-1; size: -
CDR3: CSARDLGTANYGYTF; DNA: TGCAGTGCTAGAGACCTCGGGACTGCTAACTATGGCTACACCTTC; J: TRBJ1-2; D: -; V: TRBV20-1; size: -
CDR3: CASSPKMVEQYF; DNA: TGTGCCAGCAGCCCCAAGATGGTCGAGCAGTACTTC; J: TRBJ2-7; D: -; V: TRBV7-8; size: many
CDR3: CASSPPELGPTNYGYTF; DNA: TGTGCCAGCTCACCACCTGAACTGGGTCCTACTAACTATGGCTACACCTTC; J: TRBJ1-2; D: -; V: TRBV18; size: few
CDR3: CSARGSEQGLTPYEQYF; DNA: TGCAGTGCTAGAGGTTCGGAACAGGGCCTAACTCCCTACGAGCAGTACTTC; J: TRBJ2-7; D: -; V: TRBV20-1; size: -
CDR3: CASSLWAGGQETQYF; DNA: TGTGCCAGCAGTTTATGGGCGGGGGGACAAGAGACCCAGTACTTC; J: TRBJ2-5; D: TRBD2; V: TRBV28; size: many
CDR3: CASSPRTTQFSYEQYF; DNA: TGTGCCAGCTCACCACGGACAACCCAATTCTCCTACGAGCAGTACTTC; J: TRBJ2-7; D: -; V: TRBV18; size: once
CDR3: CASSLAVEAGVDQPQHF; DNA: TGTGCCAGCAGCTTAGCGGTTGAAGCAGGAGTAGATCAGCCCCAGCATTTT; J: TRBJ1-5; D: -; V: TRBV7-9; size: -
CDR3: CASGTSGVSSYNEQFF; DNA: TGCGCCAGCGGCACTAGCGGGGTTAGCTCCTACAATGAGCAGTTCTTC; J: TRBJ2-1; D: TRBD2; V: TRBV4-1; size: -
CDR3: CASSLGARNRYGYTF; DNA: TGTGCCAGCAGCTTAGGTGCCCGGAACCGCTATGGCTACACCTTC; J: TRBJ1-2; D: -; V: TRBV7-9; size: -
CDR3: CASSYRLPGPLFEETQYF; DNA: TGTGCCAGCAGTTACCGATTACCAGGGCCCCTATTCGAGGAGACCCAGTACTTC; J: TRBJ2-5; D: -; V: TRBV6-5; size: -
CDR3: CASSLLEGTGELFF; DNA: TGCGCCAGCAGCCTACTAGAAGGCACCGGGGAGCTGTTTTTT; J: TRBJ2-2; D: -; V: TRBV4-1; size: -
CDR3: CASSPRDAGAPLHF; DNA: TGTGCCAGCAGTCCCCGGGACGCCGGAGCACCCCTCCACTTT; J: TRBJ1-6; D: -; V: TRBV6-6; size: -
CDR3: CASSLDTSSPTYNEQFF; DNA: TGTGCCAGCAGCTTAGATACATCTTCACCGACTTACAATGAGCAGTTCTTC; J: TRBJ2-1; D: -; V: TRBV11-2; size: -
CDR3: CASSPTARLPGELFF; DNA: TGTGCCAGCAGTCCCACGGCAAGACTACCCGGGGAGCTGTTTTTT; J: TRBJ2-2; D: -; V: TRBV7-9; size: -
CDR3: CATSSGQISTNEKLFF; DNA: TGTGCCACCAGCTCCGGACAAATCTCAACTAATGAAAAACTGTTTTTT; J: TRBJ1-4; D: -; V: TRBV15; size: -
CDR3: CASSSPVQRNTEAFF; DNA: TGTGCCAGCAGTTCCCCGGTGCAGAGGAACACTGAAGCTTTCTTT; J: TRBJ1-1; D: -; V: TRBV28; size: -
CDR3: CAIPGQWYYGYTF; DNA: TGTGCCATCCCGGGACAGTGGTACTATGGCTACACCTTC; J: TRBJ1-2; D: TRBD1; V: TRBV10-3; size: -
CDR3: CASSLSQPYNSPLHF; DNA: TGTGCCAGCAGCTTATCTCAGCCCTATAATTCACCCCTCCACTTT; J: TRBJ1-6; D: -; V: TRBV7-9; size: few
CDR3: CASSYSPGGRAPLHF; DNA: TGTGCCAGCAGTTACTCCCCAGGGGGTAGGGCACCCCTCCACTTT; J: TRBJ1-6; D: TRBD1; V: TRBV6-5; size: -
CDR3: CASSLNRDTQETQYF; DNA: TGTGCCAGCAGCTTAAACCGGGACACCCAAGAGACCCAGTACTTC; J: TRBJ2-5; D: -; V: TRBV7-9; size: -
CDR3: CASSLGHGAFF; DNA: TGTGCCAGCAGCTTGGGGCACGGGGCTTTCTTT; J: TRBJ1-1; D: -; V: TRBV5-3; size: -
CDR3: CASSKWTGTILTEAFF; DNA: TGTGCCAGCAGTAAATGGACAGGCACCATTCTGACTGAAGCTTTCTTT; J: TRBJ1-1; D: TRBD1; V: TRBV27; size: once
CDR3: CASHPGFEPLHF; DNA: TGTGCCAGCCACCCTGGGTTCGAGCCCCTCCACTTT; J: TRBJ1-6; D: -; V: TRBV27; size: few
CDR3: CASSWDRSTGELFF; DNA: TGTGCCAGCAGCTGGGACAGAAGCACCGGGGAGCTGTTTTTT; J: TRBJ2-2; D: TRBD1; V: TRBV27; size: -
CDR3: CASSSRTGVMEYF; DNA: TGTGCCAGCAGCTCTCGGACAGGGGTGATGGAGTACTTC; J: TRBJ2-7; D: TRBD1; V: TRBV7-3; size: -
CDR3: CASSPLAVTQPQHF; DNA: TGCGCCAGCAGCCCGTTGGCAGTTACTCAGCCCCAGCATTTT; J: TRBJ1-5; D: -; V: TRBV4-1; size: -
CDR3: CRARGDGGREQFF; DNA: TGCAGGGCCAGGGGGGATGGGGGCAGGGAGCAGTTCTTC; J: TRBJ2-1; D: -; V: TRBV20-1; size: -
CDR3: CASARELGTGELIF; DNA: TGTGCCAGCGCCAGGGAATTGGGCACCGGGGAGCTGATTTTT; J: TRBJ2-2; D: -; V: TRBV7-6; size: -
CDR3: CASVWTGGPGEQYF; DNA: TGTGCCAGCGTATGGACCGGGGGTCCGGGGGAGCAGTACTTC; J: TRBJ2-7; D: -; V: TRBV7-8; size: few
CDR3: CATSSVQGAGELFF; DNA: TGTGCCACCAGCAGCGTCCAGGGGGCCGGGGAGCTGTTTTTT; J: TRBJ2-2; D: TRBD1; V: TRBV15; size: -
CDR3: CASSEPGQGANEKLFF; DNA: TGCGCCAGCAGCGAGCCGGGACAGGGGGCGAACGAAAAACTGTTTTTT; J: TRBJ1-4; D: TRBD1; V: TRBV5-1; size: -